This T cell receptor (beta chain) was retrieved from a study of CD8 T cells in Susac syndrome. V lost 5 bases, J lost 5 bases, and 11 bases stayed unmatched. CDR3 length: 15 amino acids. The V gene's germline CDR1 is GTSNPN and CDR2 SVGIG (reference sequence). Healthy donors, matched for age and sex, constituted the control group. The authors reverse transcribed roughly 0.5 to 1 ug RNA with random hexamers. TCRdb passed the immunoSEQ multiplex PCR reads through MiXCR, listing each CDR3 protein once. Of roughly 180,000 distinct CDR3 sequences in the sample, about 95% were seen once. Sequencing input: CD4+ T cells from PBMCs. The receptor's source is a human donor in good health. The V gene is TRBV30, the J gene TRBJ2-5; 10 bases fit TRBD1. The CDR3 is CAWDPRQGAGETQYF. CDR3 nucleotide sequence: TGTGCCTGGGATCCCAGACAGGGGGCAGGGGAGACCCAGTACTTC.